This TCR beta chain was retrieved from a study of beta chain features in type 1 diabetes. Study outcomes and limitations: The question left open here concerned HLA type influencing TCRB rearrangement. In the patient group, naive, central memory and Treg TCRB repertoires seemed more alike than in the healthy donor group.

Notes on this clone: The target antigen is unknown.

The single heparinised draw taken from each donor contained approximately 120 mL of blood on average. Germline loops: CDR1 SGHRS, CDR2 YFSETQ. V was clipped by 1 base and J by 13 bases, with 17 bases between them. The CDR3 runs to 14 residues. cDNA synthesis used the whole RNA isolate, giving expressed TCRB sequences. TCRdb keeps only in-frame clones here, not all; method: immunoSEQ multiplex PCR. Of fewer than 650,000 clones in the sample, about a sixth were seen once. The receptor was derived from a man aged 18 to 35 in good health. The genes are TRBV5-1 and TRBJ1-4, with D possibly being TRBD1 (5 bases). Sequenced input: naive CD4+ T cells from blood. This chain's CDR3 is CASSLRPGRQALFF. The CDR3 DNA sequence: TGCGCCAGCAGCTTGCGGCCAGGGCGGCAGGCACTGTTTTTT.